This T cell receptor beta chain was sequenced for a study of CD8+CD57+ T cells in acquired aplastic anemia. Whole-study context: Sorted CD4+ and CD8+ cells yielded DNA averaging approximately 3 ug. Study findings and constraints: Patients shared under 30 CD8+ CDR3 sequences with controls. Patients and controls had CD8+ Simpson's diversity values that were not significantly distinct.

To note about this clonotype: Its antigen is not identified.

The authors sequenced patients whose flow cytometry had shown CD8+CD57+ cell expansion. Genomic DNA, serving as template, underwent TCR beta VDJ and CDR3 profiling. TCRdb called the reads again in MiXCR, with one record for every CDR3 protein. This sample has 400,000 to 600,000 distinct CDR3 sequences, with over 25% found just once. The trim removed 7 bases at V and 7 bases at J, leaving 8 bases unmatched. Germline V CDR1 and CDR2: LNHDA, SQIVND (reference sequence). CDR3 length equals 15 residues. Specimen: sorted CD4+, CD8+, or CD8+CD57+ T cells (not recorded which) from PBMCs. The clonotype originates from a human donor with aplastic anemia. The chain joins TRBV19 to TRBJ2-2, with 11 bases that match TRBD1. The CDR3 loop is CASMDRGRADGELFF. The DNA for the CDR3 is TGTGCCAGTATGGACAGGGGGCGCGCGGACGGGGAGCTGTTTTTT.